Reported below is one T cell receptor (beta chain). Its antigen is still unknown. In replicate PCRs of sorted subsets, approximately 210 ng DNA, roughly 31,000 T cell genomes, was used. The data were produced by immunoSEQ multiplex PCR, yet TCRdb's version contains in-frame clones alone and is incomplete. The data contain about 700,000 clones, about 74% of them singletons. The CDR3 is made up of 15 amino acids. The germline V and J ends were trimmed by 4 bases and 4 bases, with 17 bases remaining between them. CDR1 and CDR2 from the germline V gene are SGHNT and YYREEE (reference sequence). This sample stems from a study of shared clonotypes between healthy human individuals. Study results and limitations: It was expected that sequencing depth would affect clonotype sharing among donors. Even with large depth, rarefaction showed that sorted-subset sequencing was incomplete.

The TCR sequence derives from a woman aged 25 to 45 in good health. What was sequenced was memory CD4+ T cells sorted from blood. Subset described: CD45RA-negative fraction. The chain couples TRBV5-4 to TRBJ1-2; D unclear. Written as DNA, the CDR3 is TGTGCCAGCAGCCCTGCCGGAGGTAAAAGCTATGGCTACACCTTC. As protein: CASSPAGGKSYGYTF.